A single sample is the source of the 27 T cell receptor beta chains below, sequenced in a study of beta chain features in type 1 diabetes. The investigators reverse transcribed all of the isolated RNA, so they sequenced expressed TCRB transcripts. Assay: immunoSEQ multiplex PCR; the TCRdb copy retains only in-frame clones and omits some. The sample shows about 260,000 clones, around 68% of them seen only once. Sequenced material: naive CD4+ T cells from blood. The receptor source for this set is a man between 25 and 39 years old in good health.

This chain uses TRBV29-1 with TRBJ1-5; 7 bases map to TRBD1. Per the germline V gene, CDR1 is SQVTM and CDR2 is ANQGSEA. The CDR3 is made up of 13 amino acids. The V gene end was trimmed by 4 bases and the J gene end by 5 bases; junction bases not matched to a gene: 5. CDR3 sequence (DNA): TGCAGCGTTGGGCAGGGGGGGGATCAGCCCCAGCATTTT. This encodes CSVGQGGDQPQHF.

This sequence joins TRBV9 and TRBJ2-7; 7 nucleotides agree with TRBD2. Germline CDR1 SGDLS, CDR2 YYNGEE. V lost 2 bases and J lost 4; bases outside the gene matches: 3. The CDR3 has 13 amino acids. The CDR3 here is CASSVNSGYEQYF. DNA for the CDR3: TGTGCCAGCAGCGTGAATAGCGGGTACGAGCAGTACTTC. The full variable domain, rest sourced from reference TRBV9 and TRBJ2-7, is DSGVTQTPKHLITATGQRVTLRCSPRSGDLSVYWYQQSLDQGLQFLIQYYNGEERAKGNILERFSAQQFPDLHSELNLSSLELGDSALYFCASSVNSGYEQYFGPGTRLTVT.

The rearrangement uses TRBV12-5 and TRBJ2-3; D possibly corresponds to TRBD1 (5 bases). Trimming shortened V by 7 bases and J by 0 bases, and 20 bases separated the two germline ends. This CDR3 is built from 17 residues. The germline gives CDR1 LGHNT, CDR2 FRNRAP. The CDR3 nucleotides are TGTGCTAGTGCCTTGGGATCACAGGCCGCTAGCACAGATACGCAGTATTTT. Translating gives CASALGSQAASTDTQYF.

The V gene is TRBV4-2, the J gene TRBJ2-1, with 8 bases fitting TRBD1. The CDR3 covers 14 residues. V shed 3 bases, J shed 6 bases, and the junction held 4 bases outside the gene matches. Germline V gene data show CDR1 as LGHNA and CDR2 as YNFKEQ. The CDR3 region has the DNA TGTGCCAGCAGCCAGCAGACAGGGGTCAATGAGCAGTTCTTC. Amino acid sequence: CASSQQTGVNEQFF.

The V call is TRBV30, the J call TRBJ1-2; TRBD1 might be the D (5 bases). Trimming took off 1 base at V and 8 bases at J, with 14 bases between the two ends. The germline V gene has CDR1 GTSNPN and CDR2 SVGIG (reference sequence). This CDR3 is 13 amino acids long. The CDR3 protein is CAWSEEDRGGYTF. CDR3 in DNA: TGTGCCTGGAGTGAAGAGGATAGGGGAGGCTACACCTTC.

The genes are TRBV10-3 and TRBJ2-3, with 13 bases matching TRBD2. Germline CDR1 and CDR2: ENHRY and SYGVKD. Trimming cost V 7 bases and J 1 base; bases outside gene matches: 2. The CDR3 loop spans 15 amino acids. The CDR3 loop is CAIIGLAGGTDTQYF. CDR3 sequence (DNA): TGTGCCATCATCGGACTAGCGGGAGGCACAGATACGCAGTATTTT.

The V gene is TRBV9, the J gene TRBJ2-5, with D tentatively TRBD2 (5 bases). Trimming cost V 2 bases and J 5 bases, with 16 bases left between them. The germline CDR1 and CDR2 sequences are SGDLS and YYNGEE. The CDR3 extends over 15 amino acids. The CDR3 DNA follows: TGTGCCAGCAGCGTTGCCGCCGGACTCTTGGAGACCCAGTACTTC. This encodes CASSVAAGLLETQYF.

The chain recombines TRBV5-4 with TRBJ2-1; TRBD1 is a possible D gene (6 bases). The CDR3 sequence is 12 residues long. The germline gives CDR1 SGHNT, CDR2 YYREEE (reference sequence). Trimming shortened V by 4 bases and J by 11 bases, and 13 bases separated the two germline ends. The CDR3, as DNA: TGTGCCAGCAGCCCCGACAGGAATAAGCAGTTCTTC. Protein product: CASSPDRNKQFF.

The chain employs TRBV9 and TRBJ2-5; TRBD2 matches 8 bases. The V segment lost 0 bases and the J segment 1 base; nucleotides outside the gene matches: 5. This CDR3 is 16 amino acids long. From germline, CDR1 is SGDLS and CDR2 YYNGEE. DNA for the CDR3: TGTGCCAGCAGCGTAGCCGGCGGGAGGATCCAAGAGACCCAGTACTTC. It translates to CASSVAGGRIQETQYF.

This chain uses TRBV20-1 with TRBJ1-2; D uncertain. Trimming stripped 0 bases from V and 5 bases from J, with 4 bases between. The V gene's germline CDR1 is DFQATT and CDR2 SNEGSKA (reference sequence). The CDR3 has 11 residues. The DNA of the CDR3 is TGCAGTGCTAGAGACTTATATGGCTACACCTTC. It translates to CSARDLYGYTF.

The J gene is TRBJ1-5, the V gene TRBV30, with D possibly matching TRBD1 (5 bases). Trimming shortened V by 0 bases and J by 2 bases, and 8 bases separated the two germline ends. The CDR3 runs 14 residues. The germline V gene has CDR1 GTSNPN and CDR2 SVGIG (reference sequence). The chain's CDR3 is CAWSVGAGNQPQHF. CDR3 nucleotides: TGTGCCTGGAGTGTCGGGGCAGGCAATCAGCCCCAGCATTTT. The whole variable domain, remainder taken from reference TRBV30 and TRBJ1-5, is SQTIHQWPATLVQPVGSPLSLECTVEGTSNPNLYWYRQAAGRGLQLLFYSVGIGQISSEVPQNLSASRPQDRQFILSSKKLLLSDSGFYLCAWSVGAGNQPQHFGDGTRLSIL.

For this clone: Other DNA sequences in the sample encode the same CDR3. V is TRBV30 and J is TRBJ1-5; 7 nucleotides align to TRBD1. Germline V gene lookup returns CDR1 GTSNPN and CDR2 SVGIG (reference sequence). J gave up 5 bases and V 1 base, and 2 bases lay outside the gene matches. This CDR3 comprises 13 residues. CDR3 nucleotide sequence: TGTGCCTGGAGTGGACAGGGCGATCAGCCCCAGCATTTT. Translation gives CAWSGQGDQPQHF.

The chain links TRBV27 to TRBJ2-7; 8 bases line up with TRBD2. CDR3 length: 15 residues. J was trimmed by 5 bases and V by 1 base; bases with no gene match: 7. The germline V gene encodes CDR1 MNHEY and CDR2 SMNVEV (reference sequence). CDR3 nucleotides: TGTGCCAGCAGTTTATTTAAAGCGGGGGAGCACGAGCAGTACTTC. This sequence encodes CASSLFKAGEHEQYF.

This clone was observed a handful of times. The V and J genes are TRBV4-3 and TRBJ1-2; D is possibly TRBD1 (5 bases). V was trimmed by 3 bases and J by 7 bases, leaving 12 bases between them. Germline CDR1 LGHNA, CDR2 YSLEER. The CDR3 totals 13 residues. The CDR3 nucleotides are TGCGCCAGCAGCCATCTAGGGGTGGGTGGCTACACCTTC. Protein: CASSHLGVGGYTF.

A note on this clone: This same CDR3 is encoded by further DNA sequences in the sample. The chain links TRBV29-1 to TRBJ2-5; D is undetermined. The CDR3 is 12 residues long. Germline CDR1 reads SQVTM; CDR2 reads ANQGSEA. The V end was cut by 3 bases, the J end by 4 bases, with 9 bases between. Written as DNA, the CDR3 is TGCAGCGTTGAGAGGTCAGGAGAGACCCAGTACTTC. Translated: CSVERSGETQYF.

This rearrangement joins TRBV4-1 to TRBJ2-4; D is unclear. The V gene's germline CDR1 is MGHRA and CDR2 YSYEKL. The CDR3 contains 11 residues. Between the trimmed V and J ends, which lost 4 bases and 7 bases, there was a span of 5 bases. The CDR3 protein is CASSLNNIQYF. DNA for the CDR3: TGCGCCAGCAGCCTGAACAACATTCAGTACTTC.

About this clone: Other DNA sequences in the same sample also yield this CDR3. The chain joins TRBV2 to TRBJ2-5; TRBD1 aligns across 10 bases. This CDR3 is 14 amino acids long. J lost 5 bases, V lost 4 bases, and 4 bases had no gene match. Looked up from germline, CDR1 is SNHLY and CDR2 is FYNNEI. The CDR3 reads CASSGQGAGETQYF. CDR3 sequence (DNA): TGTGCCAGCAGTGGACAGGGGGCTGGCGAGACCCAGTACTTC.

This clone turned up a few times. The J gene is TRBJ2-1, the V gene TRBV14; the match to TRBD2 covers 10 bases. V lost 4 bases and J lost 0; bases outside the gene matches: 12. This CDR3 is 19 amino acids long. Per the germline V gene, CDR1 is SGHDN and CDR2 is FVKESK. As DNA, the CDR3 is TGTGCCAGCAGCCCCCTTGAGGGACTAGCGAGAAGCTCCTACAATGAGCAGTTCTTC. This gives the protein CASSPLEGLARSSYNEQFF.

The chain carries TRBV5-1 and TRBJ2-1, with D perhaps given as TRBD1 or TRBD2 (5 bases each). Trimming took off 3 bases at V and 9 bases at J, with 16 bases between the two ends. CDR3 length equals 14 residues. Germline CDR1 and CDR2: SGHRS and YFSETQ. The CDR3 nucleotides are TGCGCCAGCAGCTGGGACCCCTTAGCGAGTGAGCAGTTCTTC. This codes for CASSWDPLASEQFF. Based on the CDR3 plus reference TRBV5-1 and TRBJ2-1, the full variable domain is KAGVTQTPRYLIKTRGQQVTLSCSPISGHRSVSWYQQTPGQGLQFLFEYFSETQRNKGNFPGRFSGRQFSNSRSEMNVSTLELGDSALYLCASSWDPLASEQFFGPGTRLTVL.

The chain employs TRBV4-1 and TRBJ1-6, with D maybe TRBD1 (5 bases). Trimming shortened V by 4 bases and J by 10 bases, and 14 bases separated the two germline ends. Germline assignment: CDR1 MGHRA and CDR2 YSYEKL. The CDR3 runs to 14 residues. CDR3 in amino acids: CASSLGQGPSPLHF. CDR3 nucleotide sequence: TGCGCCAGCAGCCTGGGGCAGGGTCCCTCACCCCTCCACTTT.

The V gene is TRBV20-1, the J gene TRBJ1-5; D might be TRBD1 (5 bases). The germline V and J ends were trimmed by 3 bases and 13 bases, with 13 bases remaining between them. Germline values: CDR1 DFQATT, CDR2 SNEGSKA (reference sequence). This CDR3 comprises 11 residues. The CDR3 nucleotides read TGCAGTGCTAGGGGACCGGGCCGGCAGCATTTT. Translated, it gives CSARGPGRQHF.

The chain combines TRBV28 with TRBJ2-7; D is possibly TRBD1 (5 bases). This CDR3 is 13 amino acids long. Looked up from germline, CDR1 is MDHEN and CDR2 is SYDVKM. V was cut by 6 bases and J by 3 bases, with 12 bases left in between. The CDR3 region has the DNA TGTGCCAGCAGATCGGACACCTACTACGAGCAGTACTTC. Protein: CASRSDTYYEQYF.

The rearrangement links TRBV7-2 to TRBJ2-1; TRBD1 matches 7 bases. V was pared by 4 bases and J by 4 bases, with 7 bases of the junction left unmatched. There are 15 residues in the CDR3. Germline V gene sequence: CDR1 SGHTA, CDR2 FQGNSA. As DNA, the CDR3 is TGTGCCAGCAGCTCAGACAGGGCTAATTACAATGAGCAGTTCTTC. Protein sequence: CASSSDRANYNEQFF.

The J gene is TRBJ2-3, the V gene TRBV9; 7 bases match TRBD2. Looked up from germline, CDR1 is SGDLS and CDR2 is YYNGEE. V shed 4 bases, J shed 0 bases, and the junction held 11 bases outside the gene matches. CDR3 length: 17 residues. In DNA, the CDR3 is TGTGCCAGCAGCCCCGGGTCTAGCGGAACTAGCACAGATACGCAGTATTTT. Its protein product is CASSPGSSGTSTDTQYF.

This clone was found a few times. The J gene is TRBJ1-3, the V gene TRBV29-1; the D gene is possibly TRBD1 (5 bases). The CDR3 loop spans 14 amino acids. The V and J ends lost 4 bases and 0 bases respectively, with 10 bases between them. In germline, CDR1 is SQVTM, CDR2 ANQGSEA. The CDR3 nucleotides read TGCAGCGTTGTGAACAGGAGCTCTGGAAACACCATATATTTT. Protein: CSVVNRSSGNTIYF.

V is TRBV2 and J is TRBJ2-3; D remains ambiguous. With 6 bases removed from V and 5 bases from J, the gap between germline ends came to 6 bases. Per germline, CDR1 SNHLY and CDR2 FYNNEI. The CDR3 consists of 11 residues. The CDR3 loop reads CASRPRDTQYF. As DNA, the CDR3 is TGTGCCAGCAGACCACGAGATACGCAGTATTTT.

In nucleotides, the CDR3 is TGTGCCAGCTCACCACCGAACCCGGGAGGAGGCAATGAGCAGTTCTTC. Residues: CASSPPNPGGGNEQFF. V gene TRBV18 combines with J gene TRBJ2-1; 7 bases are a match to TRBD2. J lost 6 bases, V lost 0 bases, and 8 bases had no gene match. CDR1 and CDR2 (germline): KGHSH, LQKENI. The CDR3 extends over 16 amino acids.